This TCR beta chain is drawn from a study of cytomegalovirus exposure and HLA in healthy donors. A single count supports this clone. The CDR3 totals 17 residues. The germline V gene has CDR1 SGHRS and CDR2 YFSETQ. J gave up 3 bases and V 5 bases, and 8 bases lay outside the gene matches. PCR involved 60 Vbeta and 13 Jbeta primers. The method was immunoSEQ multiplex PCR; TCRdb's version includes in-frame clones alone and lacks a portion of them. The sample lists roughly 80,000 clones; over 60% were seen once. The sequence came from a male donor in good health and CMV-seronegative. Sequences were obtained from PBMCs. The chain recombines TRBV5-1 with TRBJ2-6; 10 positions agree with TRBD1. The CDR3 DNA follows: TGCGCCAGCAGTCCCGGGACAGGGGCAATTGGGGCCAACGTCCTGACTTTC. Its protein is CASSPGTGAIGANVLTF.